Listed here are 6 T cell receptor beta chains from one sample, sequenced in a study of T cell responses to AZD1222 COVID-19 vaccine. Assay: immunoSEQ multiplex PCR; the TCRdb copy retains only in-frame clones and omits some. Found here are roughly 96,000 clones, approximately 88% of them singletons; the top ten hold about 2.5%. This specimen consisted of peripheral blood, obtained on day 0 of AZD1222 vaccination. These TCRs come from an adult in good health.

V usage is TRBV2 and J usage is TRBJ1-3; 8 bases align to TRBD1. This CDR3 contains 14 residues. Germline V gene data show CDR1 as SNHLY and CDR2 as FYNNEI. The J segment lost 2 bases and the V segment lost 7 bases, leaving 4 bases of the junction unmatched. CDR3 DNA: TGTGCCAGCAAAACGACAGGGGCTGGAAACACCATATATTTT. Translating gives CASKTTGAGNTIYF.

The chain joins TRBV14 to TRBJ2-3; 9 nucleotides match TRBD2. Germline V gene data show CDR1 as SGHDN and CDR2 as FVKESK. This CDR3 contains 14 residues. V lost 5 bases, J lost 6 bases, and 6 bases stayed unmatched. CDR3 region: CASSAREGHDTQYF. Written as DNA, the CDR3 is TGTGCCAGCAGCGCGCGGGAGGGCCATGATACGCAGTATTTT.

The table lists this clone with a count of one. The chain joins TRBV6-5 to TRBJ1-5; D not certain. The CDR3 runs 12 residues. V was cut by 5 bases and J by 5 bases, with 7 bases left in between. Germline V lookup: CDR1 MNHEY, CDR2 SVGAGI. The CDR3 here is CASSHQYQPQHF. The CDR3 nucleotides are TGTGCCAGCAGTCACCAGTATCAGCCCCAGCATTTT.

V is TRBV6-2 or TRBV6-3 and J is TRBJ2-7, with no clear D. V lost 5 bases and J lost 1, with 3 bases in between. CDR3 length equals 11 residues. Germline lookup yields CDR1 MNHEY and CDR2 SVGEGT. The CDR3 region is CASSQSYEQYF. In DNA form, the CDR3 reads TGTGCCAGCAGTCAATCCTACGAGCAGTACTTC.

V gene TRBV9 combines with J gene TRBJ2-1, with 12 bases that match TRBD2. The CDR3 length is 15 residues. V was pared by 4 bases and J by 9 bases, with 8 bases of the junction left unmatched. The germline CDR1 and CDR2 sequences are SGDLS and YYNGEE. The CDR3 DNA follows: TGTGCCAGCAGCACTACTAGCGGGAGGATCACTGAGCAGTTCTTC. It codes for CASSTTSGRITEQFF.

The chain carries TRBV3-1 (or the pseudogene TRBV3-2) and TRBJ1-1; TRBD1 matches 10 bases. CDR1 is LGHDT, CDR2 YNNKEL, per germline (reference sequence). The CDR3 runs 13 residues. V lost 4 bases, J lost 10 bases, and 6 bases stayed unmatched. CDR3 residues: CASSRDRGSGAFF. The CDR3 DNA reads TGTGCCAGCAGCCGGGACAGGGGTTCGGGAGCTTTCTTT.